This T cell receptor beta chain comes out of a study of blood T cell repertoires in COVID-19. Germline CDR1 and CDR2: LNHDA and SQIVND (reference sequence). The germline V and J ends were trimmed by 7 bases and 4 bases, with 14 bases remaining between them. The CDR3 consists of 14 residues. The repertoire was sequenced with immunoSEQ multiplex PCR; TCRdb's copy has only in-frame clones and lacks some. Found here are around 300,000 clones, just over 85% of them singletons; the top ten hold around 3%. The J gene is TRBJ1-3, the V gene TRBV19; D gene unclear. The sequence came from a woman aged 25 to 39 with active or convalescent COVID-19. Input material: peripheral blood. CDR3 sequence (DNA): TGTGCCAGTATCCGAGGGCAGCTCGGAAACACCATATATTTT. Translation: CASIRGQLGNTIYF.